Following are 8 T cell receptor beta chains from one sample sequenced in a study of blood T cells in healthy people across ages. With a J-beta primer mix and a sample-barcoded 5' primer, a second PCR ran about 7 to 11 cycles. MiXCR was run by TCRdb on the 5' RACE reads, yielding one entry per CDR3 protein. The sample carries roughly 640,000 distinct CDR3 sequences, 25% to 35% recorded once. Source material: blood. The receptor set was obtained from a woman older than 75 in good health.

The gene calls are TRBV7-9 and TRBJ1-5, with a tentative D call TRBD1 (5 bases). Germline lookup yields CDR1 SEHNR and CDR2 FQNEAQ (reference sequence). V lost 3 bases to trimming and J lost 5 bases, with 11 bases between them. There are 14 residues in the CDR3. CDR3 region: CASSLGGTDQPQHF. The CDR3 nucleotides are TGTGCCAGCAGCTTGGGGGGAACGGATCAGCCCCAGCATTTT. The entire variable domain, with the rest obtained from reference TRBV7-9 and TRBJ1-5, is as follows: DTGVSQNPRHKITKRGQNVTFRCDPISEHNRLYWYRQTLGQGPEFLTYFQNEAQLEKSRLLSDRFSAERPKGSFSTLEIQRTEQGDSAMYLCASSLGGTDQPQHFGDGTRLSIL.

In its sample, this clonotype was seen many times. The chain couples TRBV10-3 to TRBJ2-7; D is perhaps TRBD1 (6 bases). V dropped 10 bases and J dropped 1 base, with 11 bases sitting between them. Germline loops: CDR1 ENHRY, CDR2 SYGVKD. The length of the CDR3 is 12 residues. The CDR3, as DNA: TGTGCCACCGCGGACAGTTCCTACGAGCAGTACTTC. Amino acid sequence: CATADSSYEQYF.

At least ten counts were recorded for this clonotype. In nucleotides, the CDR3 is TGTGCCAGCAGCTTCCAGGGGCCACAAGAGACCCAGTACTTC. Translated: CASSFQGPQETQYF. The chain employs TRBV7-9 and TRBJ2-5; tentative D call: TRBD1 (6 bases). Trimming removed 3 bases from V and 2 bases from J, with 10 bases in between. The germline CDR1 and CDR2 sequences are SEHNR and FQNEAQ (reference sequence). The CDR3 is 14 amino acids. The full variable domain, rest sourced from reference TRBV7-9 and TRBJ2-5, is DTGVSQNPRHKITKRGQNVTFRCDPISEHNRLYWYRQTLGQGPEFLTYFQNEAQLEKSRLLSDRFSAERPKGSFSTLEIQRTEQGDSAMYLCASSFQGPQETQYFGPGTRLLVL.

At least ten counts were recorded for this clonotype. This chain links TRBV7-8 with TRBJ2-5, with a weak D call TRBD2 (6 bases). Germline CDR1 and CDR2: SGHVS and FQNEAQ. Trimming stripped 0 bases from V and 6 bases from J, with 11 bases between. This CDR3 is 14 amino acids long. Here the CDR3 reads CASSLADGGQTQYF. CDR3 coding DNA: TGTGCCAGCAGCTTAGCGGACGGGGGTCAGACCCAGTACTTC.

The CDR3 protein is CASITGTSGFSYNEQFF. The CDR3 nucleotides read TGTGCCAGTATTACCGGGACTAGCGGTTTCTCCTACAATGAGCAGTTCTTC. The chain combines TRBV7-2 with TRBJ2-1, with 11 bases aligning to TRBD2. In germline, CDR1 is SGHTA, CDR2 FQGNSA. V lost 9 bases, J lost 0 bases, and 10 bases stayed unmatched. CDR3 length: 17 amino acids.

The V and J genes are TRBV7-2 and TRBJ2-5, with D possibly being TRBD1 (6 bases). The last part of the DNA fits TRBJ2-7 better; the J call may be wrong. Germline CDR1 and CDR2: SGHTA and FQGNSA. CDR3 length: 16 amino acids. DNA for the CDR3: TGTGCCAGCAGCTTAGCTGGGACAATGTCTCTCTACGAGCAGTACTTC. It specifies CASSLAGTMSLYEQYF.

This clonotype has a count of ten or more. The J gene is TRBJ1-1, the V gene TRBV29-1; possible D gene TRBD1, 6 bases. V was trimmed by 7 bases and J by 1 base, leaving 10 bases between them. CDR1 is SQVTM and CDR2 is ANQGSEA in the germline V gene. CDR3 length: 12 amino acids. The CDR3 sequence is CSAPGQNTEAFF. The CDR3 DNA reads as TGCAGCGCACCGGGACAGAACACTGAAGCTTTCTTT.

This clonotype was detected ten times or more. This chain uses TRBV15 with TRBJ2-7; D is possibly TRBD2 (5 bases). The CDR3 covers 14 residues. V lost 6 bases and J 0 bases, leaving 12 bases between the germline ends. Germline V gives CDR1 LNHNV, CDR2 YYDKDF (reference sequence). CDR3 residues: CATSLGSFSYEQYF. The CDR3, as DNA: TGTGCCACCAGTCTGGGGAGCTTCTCCTACGAGCAGTACTTC.